This TCR beta chain derives from a study of siplizumab effects on memory and regulatory T cells. Assay: immunoSEQ multiplex PCR; the TCRdb copy retains only in-frame clones and omits some. The sample yields about 100,000 clones, roughly 94% seen once. General study findings and limits: Siplizumab significantly reduced alloreactive sequences traceable to unstimulated CD4+ memory cells. Naive T cells apparently outstripped memory cells in diversity and seemed major alloresponse contributors.

The count of this clone is one. Its antigen is undetermined. V was pared by 3 bases and J by 0 bases, with 11 bases between. The CDR3 has 15 amino acids. Germline V gene sequence: CDR1 SNHLY, CDR2 FYNNEI. Sequenced: Tregs sorted from blood. The V call is TRBV2, the J call TRBJ2-5; D remains unclear. The origin of this receptor is a human donor in good health. The CDR3 DNA is TGTGCCAGCAGTGATGGGTGGATTTACCAAGAGACCCAGTACTTC. Encoded protein: CASSDGWIYQETQYF.